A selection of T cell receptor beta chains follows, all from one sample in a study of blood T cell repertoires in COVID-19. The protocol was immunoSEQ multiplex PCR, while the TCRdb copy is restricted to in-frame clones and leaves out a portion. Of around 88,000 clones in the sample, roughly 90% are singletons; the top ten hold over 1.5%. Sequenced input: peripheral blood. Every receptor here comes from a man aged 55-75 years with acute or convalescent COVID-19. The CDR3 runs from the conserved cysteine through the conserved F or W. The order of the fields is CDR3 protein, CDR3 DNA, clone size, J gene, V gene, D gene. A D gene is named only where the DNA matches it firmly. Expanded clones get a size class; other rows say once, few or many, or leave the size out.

CDR3: CASSKGAMNTEAFF; DNA: TGTGCCAGCAGCAAGGGGGCCATGAACACTGAAGCTTTCTTT; size: .; J: TRBJ1-1; V: TRBV9; D: TRBD1
CDR3: CASSQNYYEQYF; DNA: TGTGCCAGCAGCCAAAACTACTACGAGCAGTACTTC; size: .; J: TRBJ2-7; V: TRBV3-1/TRBV3-2; D: .
CDR3: CASSHPRGASNQPQHF; DNA: TGTGCCAGCAGTCACCCTCGGGGGGCTAGCAATCAGCCCCAGCATTTT; size: .; J: TRBJ1-5; V: TRBV6-2/TRBV6-3; D: .
CDR3: CASSQDFIGTGLDYGYTF; DNA: TGTGCCAGCAGCCAAGATTTTATCGGGACAGGGTTGGACTATGGCTACACCTTC; size: .; J: TRBJ1-2; V: TRBV4-2; D: TRBD1
CDR3: CASSLRAGVIGELFF; DNA: TGTGCCAGCAGCTTAAGAGCGGGAGTTATCGGGGAGCTGTTTTTT; size: few; J: TRBJ2-2; V: TRBV7-3; D: TRBD2
CDR3: CASGREFDEQFF; DNA: TGTGCCAGCGGGCGGGAGTTCGATGAGCAGTTCTTC; size: once; J: TRBJ2-1; V: TRBV9; D: TRBD2
CDR3: CASSPTSGRGLHTQYF; DNA: TGTGCCAGCAGCCCGACTAGCGGGAGGGGACTCCATACGCAGTATTTT; size: .; J: TRBJ2-3; V: TRBV7-2; D: TRBD2
CDR3: CASTLTGKGQPQHF; DNA: TGTGCCAGCACCCTAACAGGGAAGGGGCAGCCCCAGCATTTT; size: once; J: TRBJ1-5; V: TRBV28; D: .
CDR3: CASSTRQGERNTIYF; DNA: TGTGCCAGCAGTACGCGGCAAGGCGAGCGAAACACCATATATTTT; size: .; J: TRBJ1-3; V: TRBV6-5; D: .
CDR3: CASSPGGRQGAGKLFF; DNA: TGTGCCAGCAGCCCGGGGGGGCGACAGGGGGCAGGAAAACTGTTTTTT; size: .; J: TRBJ1-4; V: TRBV9; D: TRBD1
CDR3: CASSRTEAPDTQYF; DNA: TGTGCCAGCAGCCGGACTGAAGCGCCAGATACGCAGTATTTT; size: .; J: TRBJ2-3; V: TRBV6-2/TRBV6-3; D: .
CDR3: CASRQGQGETGELFF; DNA: TGTGCCAGCAGGCAGGGGCAGGGGGAGACCGGGGAGCTGTTTTTT; size: .; J: TRBJ2-2; V: TRBV6-5; D: TRBD1
CDR3: CASSREMNTEAFF; DNA: TGTGCCAGCAGTCGGGAGATGAACACTGAAGCTTTCTTT; size: .; J: TRBJ1-1; V: TRBV2; D: .
CDR3: CASSSLRDFFF; DNA: TGTGCCAGCAGCAGCCTCAGGGATTTTTTCTTT; size: .; J: TRBJ1-1; V: TRBV28; D: .
CDR3: CASSPWTGSTDTQYF; DNA: TGTGCCAGCAGCCCGTGGACAGGGAGCACAGATACGCAGTATTTT; size: once; J: TRBJ2-3; V: TRBV14; D: TRBD1
CDR3: CASSHGSGRGETQYF; DNA: TGTGCCAGCAGCCACGGTAGCGGAAGAGGAGAGACCCAGTACTTC; size: .; J: TRBJ2-5; V: TRBV27; D: .
CDR3: CASSLNAGFNYEQYF; DNA: TGTGCCAGCAGCCTCAATGCGGGTTTCAACTACGAGCAGTACTTC; size: .; J: TRBJ2-7; V: TRBV5-6; D: .
CDR3: CASSDEAGSSYEQYF; DNA: TGTGCCAGCAGTGACGAAGCGGGATCCTCCTACGAGCAGTACTTC; size: .; J: TRBJ2-7; V: TRBV2; D: TRBD2
CDR3: CASSRTGSGNTIYF; DNA: TGTGCCAGCAGCAGGACAGGCTCTGGAAACACCATATATTTT; size: .; J: TRBJ1-3; V: TRBV9; D: TRBD1
CDR3: CASSLVLRVPAGELFF; DNA: TGTGCCAGCAGCTTAGTTCTGAGGGTTCCGGCCGGGGAGCTGTTTTTT; size: .; J: TRBJ2-2; V: TRBV7-9; D: .
CDR3: CAISPGLAGDEQYF; DNA: TGTGCCATCAGCCCGGGACTAGCGGGAGACGAGCAGTACTTC; size: .; J: TRBJ2-7; V: TRBV10-3; D: TRBD2
CDR3: CSDSKAFF; DNA: TGCAGCGATTCAAAAGCTTTCTTT; size: .; J: TRBJ1-1; V: TRBV29-1; D: .
CDR3: CASSLPSGTGYLQETQYF; DNA: TGTGCCAGCAGCCTACCGTCCGGGACAGGGTACCTTCAAGAGACCCAGTACTTC; size: .; J: TRBJ2-5; V: TRBV7-9; D: TRBD1
CDR3: CASSQPDRDGEKLFF; DNA: TGTGCCAGCAGCCAACCGGACAGGGACGGTGAAAAACTGTTTTTT; size: .; J: TRBJ1-4; V: TRBV11-2; D: TRBD1
CDR3: CASSRGPPISNQPQHF; DNA: TGTGCCAGCAGTCGCGGGCCCCCTATAAGCAATCAGCCCCAGCATTTT; size: .; J: TRBJ1-5; V: TRBV2; D: .
CDR3: CAWTPALAGKYEQYF; DNA: TGTGCCTGGACCCCGGCACTAGCGGGAAAGTACGAGCAGTACTTC; size: .; J: TRBJ2-7; V: TRBV30; D: TRBD2
CDR3: CASSEGGNEQFF; DNA: TGTGCCAGCAGCGAAGGAGGGAATGAGCAGTTCTTC; size: .; J: TRBJ2-1; V: TRBV7-9; D: .
CDR3: CASSLAANEQFF; DNA: TGTGCCAGCAGTTTAGCGGCCAATGAGCAGTTCTTC; size: .; J: TRBJ2-1; V: TRBV12-3/TRBV12-4; D: .
CDR3: CASSQVQGGPQHF; DNA: TGTGCCAGCAGCCAAGTTCAGGGTGGGCCCCAGCATTTT; size: .; J: TRBJ1-5; V: TRBV3-1/TRBV3-2; D: .
CDR3: CASSESGRPSYEQYF; DNA: TGTGCCAGCAGCGAGAGCGGGAGGCCTAGCTACGAGCAGTACTTC; size: .; J: TRBJ2-7; V: TRBV5-4; D: TRBD2
CDR3: CASSPLSDTTSYEQYF; DNA: TGTGCCAGCTCACCACTGTCGGACACGACCTCCTACGAGCAGTACTTC; size: .; J: TRBJ2-7; V: TRBV18; D: .
CDR3: CASSPRSSGMYNEQFF; DNA: TGTGCCAGCAGCCCGCGAAGTAGCGGGATGTACAATGAGCAGTTCTTC; size: .; J: TRBJ2-1; V: TRBV9; D: TRBD2
CDR3: CASSQPMDRALAGELFF; DNA: TGCGCCAGCAGCCAACCTATGGACAGGGCCCTCGCCGGGGAGCTGTTTTTT; size: .; J: TRBJ2-2; V: TRBV4-3; D: TRBD1
CDR3: CASSPGTYYEQYF; DNA: TGTGCCAGCAGCCCCGGGACATACTACGAGCAGTACTTC; size: .; J: TRBJ2-7; V: TRBV11-2; D: .
CDR3: CASSQDLASGTETQYF; DNA: TGTGCCAGCAGCCAAGATTTGGCTAGCGGGACCGAGACCCAGTACTTC; size: .; J: TRBJ2-5; V: TRBV4-2; D: TRBD2
CDR3: CASSPEGTGVSPLHF; DNA: TGTGCCAGCAGCCCCGAGGGGACAGGGGTTTCACCCCTCCACTTT; size: .; J: TRBJ1-6; V: TRBV7-2; D: TRBD1
CDR3: CASGTTHTQYF; DNA: TGTGCCAGCGGGACTACCCACACCCAGTACTTC; size: .; J: TRBJ2-5; V: TRBV3-1/TRBV3-2; D: TRBD2
CDR3: CASSLSWRGDTQYF; DNA: TGTGCCAGCAGTTTATCGTGGAGAGGAGATACGCAGTATTTT; size: .; J: TRBJ2-3; V: TRBV27; D: .
CDR3: CASSVGVAAYNEQFF; DNA: TGTGCCAGCAGCGTAGGGGTAGCGGCATACAATGAGCAGTTCTTC; size: .; J: TRBJ2-1; V: TRBV9; D: .
CDR3: CASSAYSNQPQHF; DNA: TGTGCCAGCAGTGCCTATTCTAATCAGCCCCAGCATTTT; size: .; J: TRBJ1-5; V: TRBV6-4; D: .
CDR3: CASSPSGSSYNEQFF; DNA: TGTGCCAGCAGCCCTAGCGGGAGCTCCTACAATGAGCAGTTCTTC; size: once; J: TRBJ2-1; V: TRBV7-9; D: TRBD2
CDR3: CASSLGQNGIQYF; DNA: TGTGCCAGCAGCCTCGGACAGAACGGGATTCAGTACTTC; size: .; J: TRBJ2-7; V: TRBV14; D: .
CDR3: CASSLWGDRAFEQYF; DNA: TGTGCCAGCAGTTTATGGGGGGACAGGGCCTTCGAGCAGTACTTC; size: once; J: TRBJ2-7; V: TRBV27; D: TRBD1
CDR3: CASSDSQGPYEQYF; DNA: TGTGCCAGCAGTGATAGTCAGGGCCCCTACGAGCAGTACTTC; size: once; J: TRBJ2-7; V: TRBV6-1; D: .
CDR3: CASSYSRGEPQHF; DNA: TGTGCCAGCAGTTACAGCAGGGGTGAGCCCCAGCATTTT; size: .; J: TRBJ1-5; V: TRBV6-6; D: .
CDR3: CASSSPGLTRNYGYTF; DNA: TGTGCCAGCAGTTCCCCAGGGCTCACCCGTAACTATGGCTACACCTTC; size: .; J: TRBJ1-2; V: TRBV28; D: .
CDR3: CASSLAGQGDIQYF; DNA: TGTGCCAGCAGTTTAGCAGGACAGGGCGACATTCAGTACTTC; size: few; J: TRBJ2-4; V: TRBV28; D: TRBD1
CDR3: CASSYSRGLTEAFF; DNA: TGTGCCAGCAGTTACTCGAGGGGGCTTACTGAAGCTTTCTTT; size: .; J: TRBJ1-1; V: TRBV6-6; D: TRBD1
CDR3: CASSVDWAGGTTGELFF; DNA: TGTGCCAGCAGCGTGGATTGGGCAGGGGGCACCACCGGGGAGCTGTTTTTT; size: .; J: TRBJ2-2; V: TRBV9; D: TRBD1
CDR3: CASSGTNPHEQYF; DNA: TGTGCCAGCAGCGGGACAAATCCACACGAGCAGTACTTC; size: .; J: TRBJ2-7; V: TRBV6-5; D: .
CDR3: CASSLGAALGGYTF; DNA: TGTGCCAGCAGTTTAGGGGCAGCCCTAGGAGGCTACACCTTC; size: .; J: TRBJ1-2; V: TRBV27; D: .